Described below is a single T cell receptor (beta chain) sequence and its context. Only in-frame clones appear in the TCRdb table, and some are missing; sequencing was by immunoSEQ multiplex PCR. This table holds approximately 440,000 clones, 60% to 80% found once. The entry originates in a study of shared clonotypes between healthy human individuals. Germline V gives CDR1 MNHEY, CDR2 SMNVEV (reference sequence). The CDR3 is 13 residues long. Trimming removed 6 bases from V and 8 bases from J, with 16 bases in between. Sequenced material: PBMCs. The gene calls are TRBV27 and TRBJ1-1; no clear D. The sequence derives from a woman between 35 and 50 years old in good health. Some clones in this sample may be carry-over from other donors' samples. The CDR3 is CASRRNSYIEAFF. As DNA, the CDR3 is TGTGCCAGCAGGCGGAATTCTTACATCGAAGCTTTCTTT.